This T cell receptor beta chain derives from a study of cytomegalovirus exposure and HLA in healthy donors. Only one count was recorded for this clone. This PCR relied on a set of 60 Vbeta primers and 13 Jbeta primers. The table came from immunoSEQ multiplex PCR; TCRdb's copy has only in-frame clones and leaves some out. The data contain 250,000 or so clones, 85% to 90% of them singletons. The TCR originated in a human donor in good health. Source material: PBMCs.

CDR3: CASSLGTAGGDTQYF. In nucleotides, the CDR3 is TGTGCCAGCAGTTTAGGGACAGCGGGAGGGGATACGCAGTATTTT. This chain joins TRBV27 and TRBJ2-3; TRBD2 aligns across 10 bases. After removal of 2 bases from V and 6 bases from J, the junction contained 5 bases not matched to a gene. The CDR3 extends over 15 amino acids. Germline CDR1 MNHEY, CDR2 SMNVEV (reference sequence).